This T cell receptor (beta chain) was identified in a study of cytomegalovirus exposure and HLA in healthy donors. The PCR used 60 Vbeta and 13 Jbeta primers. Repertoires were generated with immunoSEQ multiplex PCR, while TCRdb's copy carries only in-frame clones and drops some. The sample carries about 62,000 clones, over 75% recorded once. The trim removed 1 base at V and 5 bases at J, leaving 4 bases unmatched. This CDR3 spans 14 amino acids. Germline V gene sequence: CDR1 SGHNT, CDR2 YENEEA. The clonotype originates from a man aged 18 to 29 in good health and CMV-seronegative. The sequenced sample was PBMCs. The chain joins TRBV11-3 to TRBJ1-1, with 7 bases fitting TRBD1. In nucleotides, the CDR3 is TGTGCCAGCAGCTTAGGCCAGGGGGGAACTGAAGCTTTCTTT. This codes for CASSLGQGGTEAFF.